This T cell receptor beta chain originates from a study of blood T cell repertoires in COVID-19. The germline CDR1 and CDR2 sequences are MNHNY and SVGAGI (reference sequence). The germline V and J ends were trimmed by 4 bases and 4 bases, with 11 bases remaining between them. This CDR3 comprises 14 residues. In the original processing: Researchers report that nucleated cell counts were estimated from reference gene primer amplification. Measured with immunoSEQ multiplex PCR; TCRdb has only the in-frame clones, and not every one. V, J and clone size reflect that table, while D and trimming were determined from the DNA. The sample has nearly 80,000 clones; less than 90% are singletons.

The J gene is TRBJ1-5, the V gene TRBV6-6; no clear D. Sequencing used peripheral blood. The source of this sequence is a man in his sixties with active or convalescent COVID-19. CDR3 region: CASSSYSTNQPQHF. The DNA of the CDR3 is TGTGCCAGCAGTTCGTACAGCACGAATCAGCCCCAGCATTTT.